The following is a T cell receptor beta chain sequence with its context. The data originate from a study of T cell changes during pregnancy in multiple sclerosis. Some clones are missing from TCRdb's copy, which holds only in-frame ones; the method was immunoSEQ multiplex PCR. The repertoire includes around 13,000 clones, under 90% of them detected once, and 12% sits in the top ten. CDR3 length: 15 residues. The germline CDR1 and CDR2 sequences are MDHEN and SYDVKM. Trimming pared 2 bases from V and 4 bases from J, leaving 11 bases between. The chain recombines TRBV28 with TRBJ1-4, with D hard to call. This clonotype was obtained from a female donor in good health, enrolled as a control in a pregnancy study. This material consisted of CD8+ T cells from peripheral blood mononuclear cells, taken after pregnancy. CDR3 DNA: TGTGCCAGCAGTTTAATCGGAGTCAGTAATGAAAAACTGTTTTTT. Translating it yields CASSLIGVSNEKLFF.